These 30 T cell receptor beta chains share one sample of origin, sequenced in a study of cytomegalovirus exposure and HLA in healthy donors. This PCR relied on a set of 60 Vbeta primers and 13 Jbeta primers. Libraries were prepared by immunoSEQ multiplex PCR; TCRdb keeps only in-frame clonotypes and omits some of them. Among about 88,000 clones listed, less than 70% were seen once. The sequenced sample consisted of PBMCs. The receptors were gathered from a man between 50 and 59 years old in good health and CMV-seronegative.

This clone has only a few counts. The chain employs TRBV19 and TRBJ2-3; 11 bases fit TRBD2. CDR1 is LNHDA and CDR2 is SQIVND in the germline V gene (reference sequence). The CDR3 is 12 residues long. Unmatched junction bases numbered 3, after V lost 11 bases and J lost 5 bases. CDR3 sequence: CASGLAGDTQYF. The CDR3, as DNA: TGTGCCTCAGGACTAGCGGGAGATACGCAGTATTTT.

The rearrangement uses TRBV27 and TRBJ2-7; 9 nucleotides line up with TRBD2. This CDR3 has 14 amino acids. Germline CDR1 MNHEY, CDR2 SMNVEV (reference sequence). Trimming took 5 bases from V and 1 from J; bases not matched to a gene: 3. CDR3 amino acids: CASSPSGVSYEQYV. The DNA for the CDR3 is TGTGCCAGCAGTCCTAGCGGGGTATCCTACGAGCAGTACGTC.

The chain combines TRBV5-1 with TRBJ1-4; 10 nucleotides match TRBD1. This CDR3 has 18 residues. The ends lost 0 bases at V and 3 bases at J; junction bases unmatched: 8. CDR1 is SGHRS and CDR2 is YFSETQ in the germline V gene. The CDR3 loop is CASSLAPDRGGPNEKLFF. The CDR3 DNA reads as TGCGCCAGCAGCTTGGCCCCGGACAGGGGGGGCCCTAATGAAAAACTGTTTTTT.

The rearrangement joins TRBV28 to TRBJ2-7; TRBD1 matches at 12 bases. This CDR3 contains 15 residues. The junction had 8 bases not matched to a gene; V was cut back by 6 bases and J by 5 bases. The germline V gene has CDR1 MDHEN and CDR2 SYDVKM. The CDR3 nucleotides are TGTGCCAGCAGGACGGGACAGGGGGCGGTCCACGAGCAGTACTTC. Translation: CASRTGQGAVHEQYF. The whole variable domain, filled in from reference TRBV28 and TRBJ2-7, reads DVKVTQSSRYLVKRTGEKVFLECVQDMDHENMFWYRQDPGLGLRLIYFSYDVKMKEKGDIPEGYSVSREKKERFSLILESASTNQTSMYLCASRTGQGAVHEQYFGPGTRLTVT.

The chain recombines TRBV6-5 with TRBJ2-1, with D tentatively TRBD2 (6 bases). The CDR3 has 15 amino acids. Trimming cost V 0 bases and J 3 bases, with 9 bases left between them. The germline V gene has CDR1 MNHEY and CDR2 SVGAGI. The CDR3 is CASSYSGGDYNEQFF. The CDR3, as DNA: TGTGCCAGCAGTTACTCGGGAGGAGACTACAATGAGCAGTTCTTC.

This chain links TRBV28 with TRBJ2-3; 9 bases line up with TRBD2. Germline values: CDR1 MDHEN, CDR2 SYDVKM. CDR3 length: 15 amino acids. Trimming removed 3 bases from V and 2 bases from J; junction bases left unmatched: 3. DNA for the CDR3: TGTGCCAGCAGTTTCGGGACTAGCAACACAGATACGCAGTATTTT. It encodes CASSFGTSNTDTQYF.

The rearrangement links TRBV30 to TRBJ1-3; 10 positions agree with TRBD1. J was trimmed by 2 bases and V by 5 bases; bases with no gene match: 0. Germline assignment: CDR1 GTSNPN and CDR2 SVGIG (reference sequence). This CDR3 is 13 amino acids long. This chain's CDR3 is CAWDRGPGNTIYF. The CDR3, as DNA: TGTGCCTGGGACAGGGGGCCTGGAAACACCATATATTTT.

The chain couples TRBV30 to TRBJ1-4; D is ambiguous. Trimming stripped 0 bases from V and 6 bases from J, with 8 bases between. CDR1 GTSNPN and CDR2 SVGIG come from the germline V gene (reference sequence). The CDR3 runs to 13 residues. The CDR3 nucleotides read TGTGCCTGGAGTGTACCTGGGCATGAAAAACTGTTTTTT. Residues: CAWSVPGHEKLFF.

The chain carries TRBV19 and TRBJ2-5; D possibly corresponds to TRBD1 (6 bases). Deletions cut 4 bases from V and 4 bases from J, with 7 bases between. Germline lookup yields CDR1 LNHDA and CDR2 SQIVND (reference sequence). The CDR3 sequence is 12 residues long. Here the CDR3 reads CASSTRGETQYF. Here the CDR3 DNA reads TGTGCCAGTAGTACCAGGGGAGAGACCCAGTACTTC. The whole variable domain, remainder taken from reference TRBV19 and TRBJ2-5, is DGGITQSPKYLFRKEGQNVTLSCEQNLNHDAMYWYRQDPGQGLRLIYYSQIVNDFQKGDIAEGYSVSREKKESFPLTVTSAQKNPTAFYLCASSTRGETQYFGPGTRLLVL.

The V and J genes are TRBV6-1 and TRBJ2-3, with 7 bases lining up with TRBD2. Germline loops: CDR1 MNHNS, CDR2 SASEGT. This CDR3 has 14 amino acids. V was pared by 0 bases and J by 8 bases, with 5 bases of the junction left unmatched. CDR3 nucleotide sequence: TGTGCCAGCAGTGAAGCAGGACTAGAGGGTACGCAGTATTTT. It is translated as CASSEAGLEGTQYF.

This clone was detected only a few times. The chain combines TRBV7-2 with TRBJ1-5; 8 bases are a match to TRBD1. V lost 5 bases to trimming and J lost 7 bases; unmatched junction nucleotides: 10. This CDR3 region has 15 residues. From germline, CDR1 is SGHTA and CDR2 FQGNSA. The CDR3 DNA sequence: TGTGCCAGCAGCCTGGGACAGGTTCTGGGACAGCCCCAGCATTTT. Amino acid sequence: CASSLGQVLGQPQHF. Together with reference TRBV7-2 and TRBJ1-5, the CDR3 gives the full variable domain: GAGVSQSPSNKVTEKGKDVELRCDPISGHTALYWYRQSLGQGLEFLIYFQGNSAPDKSGLPSDRFSAERTGGSVSTLTIQRTQQEDSAVYLCASSLGQVLGQPQHFGDGTRLSIL.

V gene TRBV2 combines with J gene TRBJ1-3; TRBD1 is a possible D gene (5 bases). CDR1 and CDR2 (germline): SNHLY, FYNNEI. The V and J ends lost 7 bases and 9 bases respectively, with 13 bases between them. This CDR3 comprises 12 residues. The CDR3 here is CASKELGRTIYF. CDR3 sequence (DNA): TGTGCCAGCAAGGAGCTGGGGCGCACCATATATTTT.

This clone was observed once. This chain links TRBV9 with TRBJ2-2; weak D call: TRBD2 (7 bases). The CDR3 is 15 residues long. The V gene's germline CDR1 is SGDLS and CDR2 YYNGEE. The ends were cut back, 0 bases at V and 4 bases at J, with 10 bases in the middle. CDR3 sequence: CASSVAGGRTGELFF. The CDR3, as DNA: TGTGCCAGCAGCGTAGCGGGGGGCCGCACCGGGGAGCTGTTTTTT.

This CDR3 is CASSGGRQSNYGYTF. CDR3 DNA sequence: TGTGCCAGCAGTGGGGGGCGCCAGTCTAACTATGGCTACACCTTC. J is TRBJ1-2 and V is TRBV2; TRBD1 is a possible D gene (6 bases). The germline V and J ends were trimmed by 4 bases and 0 bases, with 12 bases remaining between them. The length of the CDR3 is 15 residues. Germline V gives CDR1 SNHLY, CDR2 FYNNEI.

This clone was counted a few times. The chain joins TRBV9 to TRBJ2-1; TRBD2 might be the D (5 bases). CDR1 SGDLS and CDR2 YYNGEE come from the germline V gene. V dropped 0 bases and J dropped 3 bases, with 13 bases sitting between them. The CDR3 runs to 16 residues. In nucleotides, the CDR3 is TGTGCCAGCAGCGTAGGCCCTAGCATGCTCTACAATGAGCAGTTCTTC. It specifies CASSVGPSMLYNEQFF. Looking up the rest from reference TRBV9 and TRBJ2-1 gives the full variable domain: DSGVTQTPKHLITATGQRVTLRCSPRSGDLSVYWYQQSLDQGLQFLIQYYNGEERAKGNILERFSAQQFPDLHSELNLSSLELGDSALYFCASSVGPSMLYNEQFFGPGTRLTVL.

The chain employs TRBV7-2 and TRBJ2-3; D is uncertain. The germline gives CDR1 SGHTA, CDR2 FQGNSA. This CDR3 region has 15 residues. The V end lost 2 bases, the J end lost 0 bases, and 9 bases lay between the germline ends. The CDR3 region has the DNA TGTGCCAGCAGCTTATCGGCGGCTAGCACAGATACGCAGTATTTT. The encoded protein is CASSLSAASTDTQYF.

This clone was seen only a few times. The rearrangement uses TRBV5-1 and TRBJ1-2; D is unclear. The V gene lost 1 base and the J gene lost 7 bases, with 14 bases spanning the gap. The CDR3 sequence is 14 residues long. CDR1 and CDR2 (germline): SGHRS, YFSETQ. CDR3 nucleotides: TGCGCCAGCAGCTTGTTCGGGGATGCGAGTGGCTACACCTTC. Protein sequence: CASSLFGDASGYTF. Together with reference TRBV5-1 and TRBJ1-2, the CDR3 gives the full variable domain: KAGVTQTPRYLIKTRGQQVTLSCSPISGHRSVSWYQQTPGQGLQFLFEYFSETQRNKGNFPGRFSGRQFSNSRSEMNVSTLELGDSALYLCASSLFGDASGYTFGSGTRLTVV.

As to this clone: Since no conserved phenylalanine or tryptophan closes the CDR3, a read error is the likely cause. The gene calls are TRBV11-3 and TRBJ2-3, with D possibly matching TRBD1 (6 bases). Trimming removed 0 bases from V and 0 bases from J, with 10 bases in between. Germline assignment: CDR1 SGHNT and CDR2 YENEEA. The CDR3 has 16 residues. CDR3 in amino acids: CASSLDRTASTDTQYV. CDR3 DNA sequence: TGTGCCAGCAGCTTAGACAGGACAGCTAGCACAGATACGCAGTATGTT.

The CDR3 DNA follows: TGTGCCAGCAGGAGGAGGACAGATTACGGGCAGTACGTC. It encodes CASRRRTDYGQYV. This chain links TRBV2 with TRBJ2-7; D possibly corresponds to TRBD1 (6 bases). Germline CDR1 and CDR2: SNHLY and FYNNEI. The CDR3 has 13 amino acids.

The genes are TRBV7-2 and TRBJ2-5; 10 bases line up with TRBD2. The V gene's germline CDR1 is SGHTA and CDR2 FQGNSA. V shed 5 bases and J 5 bases; nucleotides not matched to a gene: 8. The CDR3 contains 15 residues. For the CDR3, the DNA is TGTGCCAGCAGCGCCCAGCGGGGGGGCGGGGAGACCCAGTACTTC. It is translated as CASSAQRGGGETQYF.

CDR3 region: CASSYSVGEMNTEAFF. The DNA for the CDR3 is TGTGCCAGCAGTTACAGTGTAGGAGAAATGAACACTGAAGCTTTCTTT. The rearrangement uses TRBV6-5 and TRBJ1-1; D is unresolved. Germline V gene sequence: CDR1 MNHEY, CDR2 SVGAGI. This CDR3 is 16 amino acids long. Trimming took 2 bases from V and 0 from J, leaving 13 bases between them.

The rearrangement uses TRBV15 and TRBJ2-1; 7 positions agree with TRBD2. V was clipped by 3 bases and J by 9 bases; unmatched bases: 11. Germline V gene data show CDR1 as LNHNV and CDR2 as YYDKDF (reference sequence). The CDR3 covers 15 residues. CDR3 bases: TGTGCCACCAGCAGTATGACTAGCTCTTTCAGTGAGCAGTTCTTC. Amino acids: CATSSMTSSFSEQFF.

Written as DNA, the CDR3 is TGTGCCAGCAGTTCGCAACTAGCGGGAGTAAATACGCAGTATTTT. Its protein is CASSSQLAGVNTQYF. The J gene is TRBJ2-3, the V gene TRBV28, with 11 bases aligning to TRBD2. Germline V gene lookup returns CDR1 MDHEN and CDR2 SYDVKM. J lost 7 bases, V lost 4 bases, and 7 bases had no gene match. This CDR3 contains 15 residues.

There are a few counts of this clone. The chain joins TRBV13 to TRBJ2-7, with D perhaps TRBD2 (6 bases). Germline CDR1 is PRHDT and CDR2 is FYEKMQ (reference sequence). Trimming left V 1 base short and J 8 bases short, with 12 bases between. The CDR3 extends over 13 amino acids. The CDR3 bases are TGTGCCAGCAGCTTAGTGCGGGGTGCGCAGCAGTACGTC. This translates into CASSLVRGAQQYV.

This rearrangement joins TRBV29-1 to TRBJ1-4, with 7 bases aligning to TRBD1. The V segment lost 6 bases and the J segment 5 bases; nucleotides outside the gene matches: 12. The CDR3 runs to 15 residues. In germline, CDR1 is SQVTM, CDR2 ANQGSEA. The CDR3 here is CSVRLGGRGNEKLFF. As DNA, the CDR3 is TGCAGCGTGAGGCTGGGTGGCAGGGGGAATGAAAAACTGTTTTTT.

Only one count was recorded for this clone. This chain uses TRBV5-8 with TRBJ2-1, with D maybe TRBD2 (7 bases). CDR1 and CDR2 from the germline V gene are SGHTS and YDEGEE. This CDR3 has 15 amino acids. With 2 bases removed from V and 2 bases from J, the gap between germline ends came to 11 bases. CDR3: CASSLPGGAYNEQFF. As DNA, the CDR3 is TGTGCCAGCAGCTTACCGGGGGGCGCCTACAATGAGCAGTTCTTC.

The V gene is TRBV6-5, the J gene TRBJ1-6, with unresolved D. CDR1 MNHEY and CDR2 SVGAGI come from the germline V gene. Trimming removed 6 bases at V and 10 bases at J, with 19 bases between. The CDR3 has 15 residues. The CDR3 protein is CASSNYYTTGSPLHF. CDR3 nucleotide sequence: TGTGCCAGCAGCAACTACTACACGACTGGCTCACCCCTCCACTTT.

The CDR3 sequence is CASSPIRGAVQPQHF. CDR3 nucleotides: TGTGCCAGCAGTCCCATACGGGGGGCGGTTCAGCCCCAGCATTTT. The V gene is TRBV6-5, the J gene TRBJ1-5; D might be TRBD1 (6 bases). The CDR3 is 15 amino acids. The germline CDR1 and CDR2 sequences are MNHEY and SVGAGI. Trimming removed 5 bases at V and 6 bases at J, with 17 bases between.

J is TRBJ1-6 and V is TRBV19, with 7 bases lining up with TRBD1. Germline loops: CDR1 LNHDA, CDR2 SQIVND (reference sequence). The CDR3 loop spans 18 amino acids. V shed 3 bases, J shed 12 bases, and the junction held 20 bases outside the gene matches. CDR3 nucleotide sequence: TGTGCCAGTAGTATCGCCTCTCACGGGACAGTGGGAAGAGTACCCCTCCACTTT. Protein product: CASSIASHGTVGRVPLHF.

The chain employs TRBV18 and TRBJ2-5; possibly TRBD1 for D (5 bases). Trimming removed 3 bases from V and 4 bases from J, with 12 bases in between. Germline values: CDR1 KGHSH, CDR2 LQKENI. This CDR3 comprises 14 residues. This chain's CDR3 is CASSPSGSGETQYF. CDR3 coding DNA: TGTGCCAGCTCACCCTCAGGGTCGGGAGAGACCCAGTACTTC.